What follows are 6 T cell receptor beta chains derived from one specimen sequenced in a study of blood T cell repertoires in COVID-19. TCRdb keeps only in-frame clones here, not all; method: immunoSEQ multiplex PCR. The sample contains about 130,000 clones, roughly 84% of which appear only once. Sequencing input: peripheral blood. These receptors all stem from a human donor in a cohort sampled during active COVID-19.

The chain employs TRBV7-8 and TRBJ2-7; tentative D call: TRBD2 (6 bases). Germline CDR1 and CDR2: SGHVS and FQNEAQ. The CDR3 extends over 14 amino acids. Trimming removed 8 bases at V and 7 bases at J, with 21 bases between. CDR3 coding DNA: TGTGCCAGCGGCCGGACGGACTACGGTCGGGAGCAGTACTTC. Translated, it gives CASGRTDYGREQYF.

The chain joins TRBV19 to TRBJ1-3; TRBD1 aligns across 7 bases. The V gene end was trimmed by 6 bases and the J gene end by 4 bases; junction bases not matched to a gene: 9. CDR1 and CDR2 (germline): LNHDA, SQIVND (reference sequence). The CDR3 is made up of 15 amino acids. CDR3 sequence: CASSLQGQGGNTIYF. For the CDR3, the DNA is TGTGCCAGTAGCCTACAGGGGCAGGGAGGAAACACCATATATTTT.

The V and J genes are TRBV9 and TRBJ1-1, with TRBD1 identical over 8 bases. The CDR3 is 16 amino acids. Germline trimming cut 0 bases from V and 1 base from J; bases unmatched to any gene: 5. Germline V CDR1 and CDR2: SGDLS, YYNGEE. The DNA of the CDR3 is TGTGCCAGCAGCGTAGCTAAAACAGGGGGGAACACTGAAGCTTTCTTT. It encodes CASSVAKTGGNTEAFF.

The chain carries TRBV9 and TRBJ1-6; D remains ambiguous. Germline loops: CDR1 SGDLS, CDR2 YYNGEE. Trimming removed 3 bases at V and 7 bases at J, with 14 bases between. This CDR3 region has 15 residues. The CDR3 coding sequence is TGTGCCAGCAGCGCTCGGGTGGAGGGAAATTCACCCCTCCACTTT. Protein: CASSARVEGNSPLHF. Together with reference TRBV9 and TRBJ1-6, the CDR3 gives the full variable domain: DSGVTQTPKHLITATGQRVTLRCSPRSGDLSVYWYQQSLDQGLQFLIQYYNGEERAKGNILERFSAQQFPDLHSELNLSSLELGDSALYFCASSARVEGNSPLHFGNGTRLTVT.

This chain links TRBV19 with TRBJ2-5, with D perhaps TRBD1 (5 bases). CDR3 length equals 13 residues. The germline V gene encodes CDR1 LNHDA and CDR2 SQIVND (reference sequence). Trimming shortened V by 5 bases and J by 4 bases, and 11 bases separated the two germline ends. CDR3 amino acids: CASSEQGRETQYF. The DNA of the CDR3 is TGTGCCAGTAGTGAGCAGGGTCGAGAGACCCAGTACTTC.

This sequence joins TRBV5-4 and TRBJ1-5; TRBD1 matches 7 bases. The V and J ends lost 3 bases and 5 bases, in that order; junction bases with no gene match: 2. CDR1 and CDR2 (germline): SGHNT, YYREEE (reference sequence). The CDR3 contains 13 residues. The CDR3 DNA reads as TGTGCCAGCAGCTCGGGACAGTATCAGCCCCAGCATTTT. Amino acid sequence: CASSSGQYQPQHF.